This T cell receptor (beta chain) was observed in a study of blood T cells in healthy people across ages. The authors ran a second PCR of 7 to 11 cycles using a sample-barcoded 5' primer and a J-beta primer mix. TCRdb reprocessed the 5' RACE reads with MiXCR, giving one entry per CDR3 protein. Of roughly 900,000 distinct CDR3 sequences listed, under 50% are singletons. The study, taken as a whole, reports: Shifts in expanded clonotypes may have been confounded by donor CMV status, which was unknown.

Worth noting for this clonotype: Its antigen is still unknown.

The CDR3 contains 10 residues. From germline, CDR1 is GTSNPN and CDR2 SVGIG (reference sequence). This rearrangement joins TRBV30 to TRBJ1-1, with D possibly TRBD1 on 6 matching bases. The sample was blood. The sequence was collected from a man aged 25-45 years in good health. CDR3 nucleotide sequence: TGTGCGGGGGGCGGCACTGAAGCTTTCTTT. It codes for CAGGGTEAFF.